A single sample is the source of the 10 T cell receptor beta chains below, sequenced in a study of T cell responses to AZD1222 COVID-19 vaccine. The data were produced by immunoSEQ multiplex PCR, yet TCRdb's version contains in-frame clones alone and is incomplete. The sample has about 100,000 clones, around 87% seen once. The input for sequencing was peripheral blood, taken on day 0 of AZD1222 vaccination. The receptors here all came from an adult in good health.

This chain joins TRBV5-6 and TRBJ1-5; no firm D call. Trimming cost V 4 bases and J 5 bases, with 13 bases left between them. Per germline, CDR1 SGHDT and CDR2 YYEEEE. CDR3 size: 14 residues. CDR3 sequence reads: CASSLSLGYQPQHF. In nucleotides, the CDR3 is TGTGCCAGCAGCCTCTCCTTAGGGTATCAGCCCCAGCATTTT.

This CDR3 is CASSTSYRDSYEDDTQYF. The CDR3 coding sequence is TGTGCCAGCAGCACAAGCTATCGGGACTCATACGAGGATGATACGCAGTATTTT. V is TRBV7-9 and J is TRBJ2-3, with D perhaps TRBD2 (6 bases). Germline V gives CDR1 SEHNR, CDR2 FQNEAQ (reference sequence). The CDR3 spans 18 residues. V dropped 5 bases and J dropped 6 bases, with 27 bases sitting between them.

The V gene is TRBV27, the J gene TRBJ1-1; D remains unclear. This CDR3 is built from 15 residues. Germline assignment: CDR1 MNHEY and CDR2 SMNVEV (reference sequence). V lost 3 bases, J lost 1 base, and 12 bases lay in between. CDR3 sequence: CASSFGGWGNTEAFF. The DNA for the CDR3 is TGTGCCAGCAGTTTCGGCGGGTGGGGGAACACTGAAGCTTTCTTT.

CDR3 DNA: TGTGCCAGTAGTATATCGAGGGATACGCAGTATTTT. As protein: CASSISRDTQYF. V is TRBV19 and J is TRBJ2-3; D unresolved. The CDR3 sequence is 12 residues long. Germline V gene sequence: CDR1 LNHDA, CDR2 SQIVND (reference sequence). Trimming cost V 2 bases and J 6 bases, with 6 bases left between them.

The genes are TRBV5-4 and TRBJ2-2; 7 positions agree with TRBD1. Germline trimming cut 2 bases from V and 0 bases from J; bases unmatched to any gene: 1. Germline-derived CDR1 and CDR2 are SGHNT and YYREEE (reference sequence). This CDR3 has 15 amino acids. CDR3 in DNA: TGTGCCAGCAGCTTAGGGACAGCGAACACCGGGGAGCTGTTTTTT. Protein sequence: CASSLGTANTGELFF.

This clone was seen once. The rearrangement links TRBV9 to TRBJ1-4; D is ambiguous. The CDR3 runs 14 residues. Germline values: CDR1 SGDLS, CDR2 YYNGEE. The germline V and J ends were trimmed by 0 bases and 5 bases, with 8 bases remaining between them. The CDR3 loop reads CASSVEPKNEKLFF. The CDR3, as DNA: TGTGCCAGCAGCGTAGAGCCCAAAAATGAAAAACTGTTTTTT.

The chain joins TRBV2 to TRBJ2-4; D ambiguous. With 3 bases removed from V and 6 bases from J, the gap between germline ends came to 6 bases. The length of the CDR3 is 12 residues. Germline V lookup: CDR1 SNHLY, CDR2 FYNNEI. The CDR3: CASSEGRNIQYF. As DNA, the CDR3 is TGTGCCAGCAGTGAGGGCCGAAACATTCAGTACTTC.

This clone was observed a handful of times. The chain couples TRBV6-5 to TRBJ2-3; TRBD2 matches 12 bases. The CDR3 has 15 amino acids. After removal of 6 bases from V and 4 bases from J, the junction contained 5 bases not matched to a gene. CDR1 and CDR2 from the germline V gene are MNHEY and SVGAGI. Here the CDR3 DNA reads TGTGCCAGCAGCGTTCTAGCGGGAGGGTCAGATACGCAGTATTTT. Its translation: CASSVLAGGSDTQYF.

This sequence joins TRBV10-3 and TRBJ2-1; D is unclear. The ends were cut back, 8 bases at V and 3 bases at J, with 14 bases in the middle. The CDR3 loop spans 14 amino acids. Germline CDR1 reads ENHRY; CDR2 reads SYGVKD. CDR3 amino acids: CAIEEEQGYNEQFF. CDR3 sequence (DNA): TGTGCCATCGAAGAAGAGCAAGGCTACAATGAGCAGTTCTTC.

This CDR3 reads CASSFRGIPGNTIYF. In DNA, the CDR3 is TGTGCCAGCAGCTTCAGAGGGATCCCTGGAAACACCATATATTTT. This chain links TRBV7-2 with TRBJ1-3; D is uncertain. Per the germline V gene, CDR1 is SGHTA and CDR2 is FQGNSA. V was pared by 3 bases and J by 2 bases, with 11 bases between. The CDR3 loop spans 15 amino acids.